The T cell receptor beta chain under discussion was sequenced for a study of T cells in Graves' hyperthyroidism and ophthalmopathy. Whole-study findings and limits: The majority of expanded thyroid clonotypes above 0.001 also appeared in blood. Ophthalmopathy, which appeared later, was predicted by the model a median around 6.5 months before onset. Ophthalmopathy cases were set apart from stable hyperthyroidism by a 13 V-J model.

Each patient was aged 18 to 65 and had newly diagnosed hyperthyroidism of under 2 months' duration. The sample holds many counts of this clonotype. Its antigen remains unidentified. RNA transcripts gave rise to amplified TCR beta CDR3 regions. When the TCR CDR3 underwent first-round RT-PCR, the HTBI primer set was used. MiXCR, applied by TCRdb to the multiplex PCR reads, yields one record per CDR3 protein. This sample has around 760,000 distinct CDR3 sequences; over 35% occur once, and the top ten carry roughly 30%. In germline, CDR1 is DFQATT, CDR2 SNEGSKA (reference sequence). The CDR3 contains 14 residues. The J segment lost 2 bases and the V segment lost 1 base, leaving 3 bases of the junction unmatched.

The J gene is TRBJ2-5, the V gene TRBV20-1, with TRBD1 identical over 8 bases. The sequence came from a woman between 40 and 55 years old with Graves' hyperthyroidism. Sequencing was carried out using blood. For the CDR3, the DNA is TGCAGTGCTAGAGGAGGGACAGGACAAGAGACCCAGTACTTC. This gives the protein CSARGGTGQETQYF.